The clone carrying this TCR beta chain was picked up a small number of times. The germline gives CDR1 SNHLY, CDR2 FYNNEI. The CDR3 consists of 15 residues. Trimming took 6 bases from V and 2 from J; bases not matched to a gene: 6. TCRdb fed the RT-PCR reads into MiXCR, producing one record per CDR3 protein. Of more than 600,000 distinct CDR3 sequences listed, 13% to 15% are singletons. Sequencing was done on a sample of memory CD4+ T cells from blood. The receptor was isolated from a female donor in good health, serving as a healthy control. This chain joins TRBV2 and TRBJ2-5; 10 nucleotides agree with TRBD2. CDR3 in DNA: TGTGCCAGCAGCCGGCTAGCGGGAGAGCAAGAGACCCAGTACTTC. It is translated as CASSRLAGEQETQYF. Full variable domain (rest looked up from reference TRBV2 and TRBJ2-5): EPEVTQTPSHQVTQMGQEVILRCVPISNHLYFYWYRQILGQKVEFLVSFYNNEISEKSEIFDDQFSVERPDGSNFTLKIRSTKLEDSAMYFCASSRLAGEQETQYFGPGTRLLVL.